Below, 16 T cell receptor beta chains from the same sample are listed, as sequenced in a study of OX40 agonist ivuxolimab in advanced cancers. Here immunoSEQ multiplex PCR was the method, and the copy in TCRdb shows in-frame clones only, minus some. The table lists 100,000 or so clones, 90% of them singletons, with around 0.31% in the top ten. The sample consisted of CD4+ or CD8+ T cells sorted from blood, taken in a trial of the OX40 agonist ivuxolimab. The receptor set was obtained from an adult with an advanced solid tumor such as melanoma, head and neck, liver or kidney cancer.

The chain employs TRBV5-1 and TRBJ2-2; no definite D call. Germline V CDR1 and CDR2: SGHRS, YFSETQ. This CDR3 region has 14 residues. Trimming took 0 bases from V and 1 from J, leaving 4 bases between them. CDR3 sequence (DNA): TGCGCCAGCAGCTTGGTACAGAACACCGGGGAGCTGTTTTTT. Its translation is CASSLVQNTGELFF. Full variable domain (remainder filled in from reference TRBV5-1 and TRBJ2-2): KAGVTQTPRYLIKTRGQQVTLSCSPISGHRSVSWYQQTPGQGLQFLFEYFSETQRNKGNFPGRFSGRQFSNSRSEMNVSTLELGDSALYLCASSLVQNTGELFFGEGSRLTVL.

This clone was counted a single time. The V gene is TRBV4-3, the J gene TRBJ2-5, with unresolved D. The CDR3 is made up of 16 amino acids. The ends were cut back, 1 base at V and 5 bases at J, with 17 bases in the middle. Germline loops: CDR1 LGHNA, CDR2 YSLEER. The CDR3: CASSQGSLPARETQYF. The CDR3 bases are TGCGCCAGCAGCCAAGGGTCCCTCCCCGCGAGGGAGACCCAGTACTTC.

This clone has only a few counts. The V and J genes are TRBV5-1 and TRBJ2-7; TRBD1 or TRBD2 may be the D gene (9 bases each). The CDR3 has 17 amino acids. The V end was cut by 4 bases, the J end by 3 bases, with 23 bases between. CDR1 and CDR2 (germline): SGHRS, YFSETQ. CDR3 loop: CASSAGQGSSGIYEQYF. DNA for the CDR3: TGCGCCAGCAGCGCGGGACAGGGATCTAGCGGGATCTACGAGCAGTACTTC.

This clone was counted only a few times. The chain uses TRBV7-8 and TRBJ1-2; 10 positions agree with TRBD1. This CDR3 region has 15 residues. Trimming removed 4 bases from V and 8 bases from J; junction bases left unmatched: 10. The germline V gene has CDR1 SGHVS and CDR2 FQNEAQ. CDR3 sequence reads: CASSSQGQGIKGYTF. The CDR3 nucleotides are TGTGCCAGCAGCTCACAGGGACAGGGGATAAAGGGCTACACCTTC.

The rearrangement joins TRBV18 to TRBJ1-1; D gene unclear. V lost 2 bases to trimming and J lost 4 bases, with 8 bases between them. CDR1 and CDR2 (germline): KGHSH, LQKENI. This CDR3 spans 13 amino acids. CDR3 sequence reads: CASSPSRSTEAFF. The CDR3 coding sequence is TGTGCCAGCTCACCAAGTCGTAGCACTGAAGCTTTCTTT.

This chain uses TRBV10-3 with TRBJ2-3, with D perhaps matching TRBD1 (5 bases). Trimming took 3 bases from V and 1 from J, leaving 17 bases between them. The germline V gene has CDR1 ENHRY and CDR2 SYGVKD. The CDR3 totals 17 residues. The CDR3 nucleotides are TGTGCCATCAGTGATCCCCCAGGGATCTCGGGCACAGATACGCAGTATTTT. Its translation: CAISDPPGISGTDTQYF.

A single count supports this clone. The chain uses TRBV6-5 and TRBJ1-5, with 9 positions matching TRBD1. CDR1 is MNHEY and CDR2 is SVGAGI in the germline V gene. CDR3 length: 15 residues. Trimming at V came to 6 bases and at J to 2 bases, leaving 5 bases not matched to a gene. This CDR3 is CASREQGAGNQPQHF. CDR3 sequence (DNA): TGTGCCAGCAGGGAACAGGGGGCTGGCAATCAGCCCCAGCATTTT.

V and J are TRBV6-6 and TRBJ1-4; D remains unclear. The CDR3 is made up of 13 amino acids. Germline loops: CDR1 MNHNY, CDR2 SVGAGI (reference sequence). Trimming stripped 6 bases from V and 4 bases from J, with 9 bases between. DNA of the CDR3: TGTGCCAGCAGGGGCGTTGGTAATGAAAAACTGTTTTTT. This encodes CASRGVGNEKLFF.

The rearrangement joins TRBV19 to TRBJ1-5, with 8 bases that match TRBD1. The germline V gene has CDR1 LNHDA and CDR2 SQIVND (reference sequence). The CDR3 is 15 amino acids. Trimming removed 4 bases from V and 2 bases from J; junction bases left unmatched: 4. The CDR3 nucleotides read TGTGCCAGTAGTAGAGACAGGGGTGGCAATCAGCCCCAGCATTTT. This encodes CASSRDRGGNQPQHF.

The chain combines TRBV29-1 with TRBJ2-2, with TRBD1 identical over 11 bases. The CDR3 length is 17 residues. The junction had 12 bases not matched to a gene; V was cut back by 2 bases and J by 7 bases. Germline V gives CDR1 SQVTM, CDR2 ANQGSEA. CDR3 sequence reads: CSVEKLGQGARIGELFF. CDR3 sequence (DNA): TGCAGCGTTGAAAAACTTGGACAGGGGGCGCGGATCGGGGAGCTGTTTTTT.

The CDR3 region is CASSVAVGGNTIYF. The CDR3 nucleotides are TGTGCCAGCAGCGTAGCTGTGGGCGGAAACACCATATATTTT. The chain recombines TRBV9 with TRBJ1-3; D gene uncertain. The CDR3 consists of 14 residues. Per germline, CDR1 SGDLS and CDR2 YYNGEE. V lost 0 bases, J lost 4 bases, and 8 bases lay in between.

The chain carries TRBV9 and TRBJ1-2; 7 nucleotides match TRBD1. The CDR3 is made up of 14 amino acids. Germline V gene sequence: CDR1 SGDLS, CDR2 YYNGEE. Unmatched junction bases numbered 7, after V lost 2 bases and J lost 6 bases. The CDR3 loop reads CASSVQGTDHGYTF. CDR3 DNA: TGTGCCAGCAGCGTTCAAGGGACAGATCATGGCTACACCTTC.

The chain carries TRBV9 and TRBJ2-2, with 7 bases matching TRBD1. J gave up 4 bases and V 2 bases, and 11 bases lay outside the gene matches. This CDR3 region has 17 residues. Germline CDR1 is SGDLS and CDR2 is YYNGEE. The CDR3 DNA sequence: TGTGCCAGCAGCGTCCCGCGAGGGGGCGCGGGCACCGGGGAGCTGTTTTTT. Translation: CASSVPRGGAGTGELFF.

CDR3 nucleotide sequence: TGTGCCAGCAGCTTCCGGACCTCAAGCACAGATACGCAGTATTTT. This translates into CASSFRTSSTDTQYF. The J gene is TRBJ2-3, the V gene TRBV5-5, with D unclear. The germline V and J ends were trimmed by 2 bases and 0 bases, with 10 bases remaining between them. The CDR3 has 15 residues. CDR1 is SGHKS, CDR2 YYEKEE, per germline (reference sequence). Supplemented by reference TRBV5-5 and TRBJ2-3, the full variable domain reads DAGVTQSPTHLIKTRGQQVTLRCSPISGHKSVSWYQQVLGQGPQFIFQYYEKEERGRGNFPDRFSARQFPNYSSELNVNALLLGDSALYLCASSFRTSSTDTQYFGPGTRLTVL.

This clone was recorded a few times. The chain combines TRBV28 with TRBJ2-7; tentative D call: TRBD1 (6 bases). The CDR3 is 16 amino acids. Germline-derived CDR1 and CDR2 are MDHEN and SYDVKM. V lost 4 bases, J lost 4 bases, and 20 bases lay in between. The CDR3 protein is CASSSMGHGFVYEQYF. The CDR3, as DNA: TGTGCCAGCAGTTCGATGGGACACGGTTTCGTATACGAGCAGTACTTC.

As regards this clone: An end of the junction differs from the germline gene, which may be a read error. This chain uses TRBV28 with TRBJ1-1, with D unresolved. CDR3 length: 11 residues. Germline CDR1 is MDHEN and CDR2 is SYDVKM. The CDR3 spells CASSPGPSPLF. In DNA, the CDR3 is TGTGCCAGCAGTCCCGGGCCTAGCCCCCTCTTT.